These T cell receptor beta chains were read from a single sample in a study of regulatory T cells in long-lasting Graves disease. TCRdb passed the multiplex PCR reads through MiXCR, listing each CDR3 protein once. The sample records some 370,000 distinct CDR3 sequences, approximately 25% being singletons. Sequences were derived from peripheral blood mononuclear cells (PBMCs), sampled when the disease was refractory, from a patient treated with antithyroid drugs. The receptor source for this set is a middle-aged woman with Graves disease. Each CDR3 is given with its conserved first and last residue. D genes are given only for firm matches. A clone size is listed for some rows: how often the clone was seen (once, few, many), or a class if it is expanded.

V: TRBV28; size: few; D: NA; J: TRBJ1-5; CDR3: CASSWGTEPQHF; DNA: TGTGCCAGCAGTTGGGGGACGGAGCCCCAGCATTTT
V: TRBV20-1; size: few; D: NA; J: TRBJ2-7; CDR3: CSARVRDTSYEQYF; DNA: TGCAGTGCTAGGGTCCGGGACACCTCCTACGAGCAGTACTTC
V: TRBV4-1; size: NA; D: TRBD2; J: TRBJ2-1; CDR3: CASSHRQREHNEQFF; DNA: TGCGCCAGCAGCCACAGGCAGCGGGAACACAATGAGCAGTTCTTC
V: TRBV27; size: many; D: NA; J: TRBJ1-1; CDR3: CASSSLMNTEAFF; DNA: TGTGCCAGCAGTTCATTGATGAACACTGAAGCTTTCTTT
V: TRBV28; size: many; D: TRBD2; J: TRBJ2-7; CDR3: CASSFQRDSYEQYF; DNA: TGTGCCAGCAGTTTCCAGCGGGACTCCTACGAGCAGTACTTC
V: TRBV4-1; size: NA; D: NA; J: TRBJ1-1; CDR3: CASSQVTGKNTEAFF; DNA: TGCGCCAGCAGCCAAGTCACGGGCAAGAACACTGAAGCTTTCTTT
V: TRBV7-9; size: many; D: NA; J: TRBJ2-5; CDR3: CASSPTRLILNLETQYF; DNA: TGTGCCAGCAGCCCCACCCGACTAATTTTAAACCTTGAGACCCAGTACTTC
V: TRBV11-3; size: NA; D: TRBD1; J: TRBJ2-1; CDR3: CASSLGGGTGDYNEQFF; DNA: TGTGCCAGCAGCTTAGGAGGTGGGACAGGGGACTACAATGAGCAGTTCTTC
V: TRBV2; size: many; D: TRBD1; J: TRBJ2-5; CDR3: CASSPGQGPSQETQYF; DNA: TGTGCCAGTTCGCCGGGACAGGGTCCCTCCCAAGAGACCCAGTACTTC
V: TRBV2; size: many; D: TRBD1; J: TRBJ1-5; CDR3: CASSSGTGMAQHF; DNA: TGTGCCAGCAGCTCCGGGACAGGGATGGCCCAGCATTTT
V: TRBV29-1; size: NA; D: TRBD1; J: TRBJ1-3; CDR3: CSALTGAGNTIYF; DNA: TGCAGCGCTCTAACAGGGGCGGGAAACACCATATATTTT
V: TRBV7-3; size: NA; D: NA; J: TRBJ2-2; CDR3: CASSFRLPEGGGELFF; DNA: TGTGCCAGCAGCTTCCGACTCCCCGAGGGGGGCGGGGAGCTGTTTTTT
V: TRBV27; size: NA; D: TRBD1; J: TRBJ1-4; CDR3: CASSPRTGPGEKLFF; DNA: TGTGCCAGCAGTCCCCGGACAGGCCCAGGCGAAAAACTGTTTTTT
V: TRBV7-9; size: few; D: NA; J: TRBJ2-6; CDR3: CASSLRSGVQDSGANVLTF; DNA: TGTGCCAGCAGCTTACGGAGTGGGGTGCAAGACTCTGGGGCCAACGTCCTGACTTTC
V: TRBV11-2; size: few; D: TRBD2; J: TRBJ2-3; CDR3: CASSFGSSGSGTQYF; DNA: TGTGCCAGCAGCTTTGGAAGTAGCGGGAGTGGTACGCAGTATTTT
V: TRBV20-1; size: few; D: NA; J: TRBJ1-6; CDR3: CSAQNRFGSPLHF; DNA: TGCAGTGCCCAGAACCGGTTTGGATCACCCCTCCACTTT
V: TRBV5-1; size: NA; D: NA; J: TRBJ1-2; CDR3: CASSLRDQFGGYTF; DNA: TGCGCCAGCAGCTTGAGGGACCAGTTCGGGGGCTACACCTTC
V: TRBV19; size: few; D: NA; J: TRBJ2-5; CDR3: CASSTGLLSIGSREETQYF; DNA: TGTGCCAGTAGTACGGGACTCCTCTCAATCGGCAGCAGGGAAGAGACCCAGTACTTC
V: TRBV20-1; size: many; D: TRBD1; J: TRBJ2-5; CDR3: CSASNRGQETQYF; DNA: TGCAGTGCTAGTAACAGGGGGCAAGAGACCCAGTACTTC
V: TRBV20-1; size: NA; D: NA; J: TRBJ1-1; CDR3: CSASRGVMNTEAFF; DNA: TGCAGTGCCTCAAGGGGGGTAATGAACACTGAAGCTTTCTTT
V: TRBV19; size: few; D: NA; J: TRBJ2-7; CDR3: CASSIGGSKYEQYF; DNA: TGTGCCAGTAGTATTGGTGGGAGTAAATACGAGCAGTACTTC
V: TRBV27; size: many; D: NA; J: TRBJ2-2; CDR3: CASSPGLIAGELFF; DNA: TGTGCCAGCTCACCAGGGTTGATTGCCGGGGAGCTGTTTTTT
V: TRBV29-1; size: NA; D: NA; J: TRBJ2-2; CDR3: CSVEDPTGKLFF; DNA: TGCAGCGTTGAAGATCCTACCGGGAAGCTGTTTTTT
V: TRBV6-1; size: NA; D: TRBD2; J: TRBJ2-1; CDR3: CASSEAGGPWEQFF; DNA: TGTGCCAGCAGTGAAGCGGGAGGGCCCTGGGAGCAGTTCTTC
V: TRBV19; size: many; D: NA; J: TRBJ2-3; CDR3: CASSIYSAGDTQYF; DNA: TGTGCCAGTAGTATATATTCCGCGGGAGATACGCAGTATTTT
V: TRBV12-3/TRBV12-4; size: NA; D: NA; J: TRBJ1-2; CDR3: CASSPFNGYTF; DNA: TGTGCCAGCAGTCCTTTCAACGGCTACACCTTC
V: TRBV19; size: NA; D: NA; J: TRBJ1-2; CDR3: CASSILQGYGYTF; DNA: TGTGCCAGTAGTATCCTTCAGGGGTATGGCTACACCTTC
V: TRBV7-9; size: many; D: NA; J: TRBJ1-6; CDR3: CASSLAGRVNSPLHF; DNA: TGTGCCAGCAGCTTAGCCGGACGGGTTAATTCACCCCTCCACTTT
V: TRBV25-1; size: few; D: TRBD2; J: TRBJ2-7; CDR3: CASSDTGTSAYEQYF; DNA: TGTGCCAGCAGTGATACCGGGACTAGCGCCTACGAGCAGTACTTC
V: TRBV3-1; size: few; D: NA; J: TRBJ1-5; CDR3: CASSPGTPGPGNQPQHF; DNA: TGTGCCAGCAGCCCCGGGACTCCGGGTCCGGGCAATCAGCCCCAGCATTTT
V: TRBV6-1; size: NA; D: TRBD2; J: TRBJ2-1; CDR3: CASSDKGLSQSSYNEQFF; DNA: TGTGCCAGCAGTGACAAGGGACTATCCCAATCCTCATACAATGAGCAGTTCTTC
V: TRBV28; size: many; D: TRBD2; J: TRBJ2-2; CDR3: CASGLAGGTGELFF; DNA: TGTGCCAGCGGTCTAGCGGGAGGAACCGGGGAGCTGTTTTTT
V: TRBV28; size: few; D: NA; J: TRBJ1-2; CDR3: CASSLLGAGAGRPYGYTF; DNA: TGTGCCAGCAGTTTATTGGGAGCCGGGGCAGGGAGGCCCTATGGCTACACCTTC
V: TRBV27; size: few; D: NA; J: TRBJ2-7; CDR3: CASSGREKGSYEQYF; DNA: TGTGCCAGCAGTGGCAGGGAAAAGGGCTCCTACGAGCAGTACTTC
V: TRBV20-1; size: many; D: TRBD2; J: TRBJ2-5; CDR3: CSARQAGVRETQYF; DNA: TGCAGTGCCCGGCAGGCGGGAGTCAGGGAGACCCAGTACTTC
V: TRBV5-4; size: NA; D: TRBD1; J: TRBJ2-3; CDR3: CASSLVGTGAQYF; DNA: TGTGCCAGCAGCCTTGTCGGGACAGGGGCGCAGTATTTT
V: TRBV6-1; size: many; D: NA; J: TRBJ1-2; CDR3: CASRSTASYGYTF; DNA: TGTGCCAGCAGATCAACAGCGTCCTATGGCTACACCTTC
V: TRBV6-9; size: few; D: TRBD2; J: TRBJ2-1; CDR3: CASSYSSAGVYNEQFF; DNA: TGTGCCAGCAGTTACTCCTCAGCGGGAGTTTACAATGAGCAGTTCTTC
V: TRBV5-1; size: NA; D: NA; J: TRBJ2-2; CDR3: CASIGAGELFF; DNA: TGCGCCAGCATCGGGGCCGGGGAGCTGTTTTTT
V: TRBV28; size: many; D: TRBD1; J: TRBJ1-6; CDR3: CASSFGTDNSPLHF; DNA: TGTGCCAGCAGTTTCGGGACAGATAATTCACCCCTCCACTTT
V: TRBV11-1; size: many; D: TRBD1; J: TRBJ1-1; CDR3: CASSRGQGVLNTEAFF; DNA: TGTGCCAGCAGCCGGGGACAGGGGGTTTTAAACACTGAAGCTTTCTTT
V: TRBV29-1; size: few; D: NA; J: TRBJ1-1; CDR3: CSVVSGEAFF; DNA: TGCAGCGTTGTATCCGGGGAAGCTTTCTTT
V: TRBV7-8; size: many; D: NA; J: TRBJ2-5; CDR3: CASSLFGETQYF; DNA: TGTGCCAGCAGCTTATTTGGTGAGACCCAGTACTTC
V: TRBV20-1; size: NA; D: NA; J: TRBJ1-1; CDR3: CSVQHRILPEAFF; DNA: TGCAGTGTTCAACACCGGATCTTACCTGAAGCTTTCTTT
V: TRBV5-4; size: NA; D: NA; J: TRBJ1-1; CDR3: CASSLEERGTGAFF; DNA: TGTGCCAGCAGCTTGGAAGAAAGGGGCACTGGAGCTTTCTTT
V: TRBV9; size: few; D: NA; J: TRBJ1-6; CDR3: CASSVDSFYNSPLHF; DNA: TGTGCCAGCAGCGTAGACAGCTTCTATAATTCACCCCTCCACTTT
V: TRBV10-3; size: NA; D: TRBD1; J: TRBJ1-1; CDR3: CAISDRGLDTEAFF; DNA: TGTGCCATCAGTGACAGGGGGTTGGACACTGAAGCTTTCTTT
V: TRBV20-1; size: many; D: TRBD1; J: TRBJ1-4; CDR3: CSAQQGSYGEKLFF; DNA: TGCAGTGCTCAACAGGGGAGCTACGGTGAAAAACTGTTTTTT
V: TRBV20-1; size: NA; D: NA; J: TRBJ2-7; CDR3: CSANSPRGSSYEQYF; DNA: TGCAGTGCTAACAGCCCGCGGGGCTCATCCTACGAGCAGTACTTC
V: TRBV9; size: NA; D: NA; J: TRBJ2-4; CDR3: CASSQMAGLSKNIQYF; DNA: TGTGCCAGCAGCCAAATGGCGGGGTTGAGCAAAAACATTCAGTACTTC
V: TRBV28; size: many; D: NA; J: TRBJ2-2; CDR3: CAARNRTTNTGELFF; DNA: TGTGCTGCAAGGAACCGGACTACGAACACCGGGGAGCTGTTTTTT
V: TRBV12-3/TRBV12-4; size: NA; D: NA; J: TRBJ2-2; CDR3: CASSLIIMWNGDTGELFF; DNA: TGTGCCAGCAGTTTAATTATAATGTGGAACGGGGATACCGGGGAGCTGTTTTTT
V: TRBV28; size: few; D: NA; J: TRBJ2-3; CDR3: CARMTASADTQYF; DNA: TGTGCCAGGATGACGGCGAGCGCAGATACGCAGTATTTT
V: TRBV11-2; size: many; D: NA; J: TRBJ2-6; CDR3: CASSTLRERSGANVLTF; DNA: TGTGCCAGCAGCACACTCAGGGAAAGATCTGGGGCCAACGTCCTGACTTTC